These 16 T cell receptor beta chains came from one sample sequenced in a study of blood T cell repertoires in COVID-19. Clones were sequenced by immunoSEQ multiplex PCR, and TCRdb holds only the in-frame ones, with some missing. The sample has some 500,000 clones; roughly 90% are singletons. The sequenced sample was PBMCs or T cells enriched from blood (not recorded which). The origin of the receptors is a middle-aged woman who had recovered from COVID-19.

The chain couples TRBV15 to TRBJ1-1, with D hard to call. The CDR3 spans 13 residues. Looked up from germline, CDR1 is LNHNV and CDR2 is YYDKDF (reference sequence). Deletions cut 1 base from V and 0 bases from J, with 3 bases between. CDR3 bases: TGTGCCACCAGCAGAGCTTTGAACACTGAAGCTTTCTTT. It specifies CATSRALNTEAFF.

The CDR3, as DNA: TGTGCCAGCAGCCCCCTCGGGGCGGGGGCGTGGGGCTACACCTTC. This sequence encodes CASSPLGAGAWGYTF. This chain joins TRBV14 and TRBJ1-2, with D possibly being TRBD1 (6 bases). Germline loops: CDR1 SGHDN, CDR2 FVKESK. The CDR3 has 15 amino acids. Trimming left V 4 bases short and J 8 bases short, with 20 bases between.

The chain joins TRBV6-5 to TRBJ1-3, with D possibly TRBD1 on 6 matching bases. CDR1 and CDR2 from the germline V gene are MNHEY and SVGAGI. This CDR3 contains 15 residues. The V end lost 2 bases, the J end lost 1 base, and 9 bases lay between the germline ends. The CDR3 DNA follows: TGTGCCAGCAGTTACGTGGGGGCGTCTGGAAACACCATATATTTT. This encodes CASSYVGASGNTIYF.

V and J are TRBV15 and TRBJ2-1; 8 nucleotides align to TRBD1. Germline V CDR1 and CDR2: LNHNV, YYDKDF (reference sequence). V gave up 4 bases and J gave up 4 bases; unmatched junction bases: 6. The CDR3 totals 15 residues. The CDR3 spells CATSIGQGAYNEQFF. In DNA form, the CDR3 reads TGTGCCACCAGCATTGGACAGGGAGCGTACAATGAGCAGTTCTTC.

The chain links TRBV18 to TRBJ1-6, with D perhaps TRBD1 (6 bases). Trimming cost V 6 bases and J 6 bases, with 18 bases left between them. The CDR3 extends over 16 amino acids. Germline V CDR1 and CDR2: KGHSH, LQKENI. The CDR3 sequence: CASSGGAQGTNSPLHF. The DNA for the CDR3 is TGTGCCAGCTCTGGGGGCGCGCAGGGCACTAATTCACCCCTCCACTTT.

The chain carries TRBV11-2 and TRBJ1-5, with TRBD1 matching 8 bases. Germline V lookup: CDR1 SGHAT, CDR2 FQNNGV. Trimming took 5 bases from V and 6 from J; bases not matched to a gene: 12. This CDR3 region has 16 residues. This CDR3 is CASSPSRQGAGQPQHF. The CDR3, as DNA: TGTGCCAGCAGCCCCTCCAGGCAGGGGGCAGGTCAGCCCCAGCATTTT.

The V call is TRBV5-1, the J call TRBJ2-1; maybe TRBD2 (5 bases). Deletions cut 1 base from V and 3 bases from J, with 14 bases between. Germline V gene data show CDR1 as SGHRS and CDR2 as YFSETQ. CDR3 size: 16 residues. The CDR3 sequence is CASSLTGEGSYNEQFF. CDR3 nucleotides: TGCGCCAGCAGCTTGACCGGAGAGGGCAGCTACAATGAGCAGTTCTTC.

V gene TRBV5-4 combines with J gene TRBJ2-6; D is undetermined. This CDR3 has 17 residues. The germline CDR1 and CDR2 sequences are SGHNT and YYREEE (reference sequence). V was shortened by 4 bases and J by 0 bases, with 14 bases between the two germline ends. The CDR3 loop is CASSIPGPYSGANVLTF. The DNA of the CDR3 is TGTGCCAGCAGCATTCCGGGTCCTTACTCTGGGGCCAACGTCCTGACTTTC.

The CDR3 DNA is TGTGCCAGAAGCATACTAAGTCCCAGGCGGGCCACCTACGAGCAGTACTTC. This encodes CARSILSPRRATYEQYF. This chain joins TRBV7-5 and TRBJ2-7; the tabulated D call, TRBD2, remains unverified against the DNA. TRBV7-5 is noted as a pseudogene. The CDR3 is 17 residues long.

This clone was recorded only once. The chain carries TRBV10-3 and TRBJ1-5; the match to TRBD1 covers 8 bases. The CDR3 runs 15 residues. The ends lost 0 bases at V and 3 bases at J; junction bases unmatched: 1. The V gene's germline CDR1 is ENHRY and CDR2 SYGVKD. The CDR3 nucleotides are TGTGCCATCAGTGAGTCGGACAGGGCCAATCAGCCCCAGCATTTT. It translates to CAISESDRANQPQHF.

The chain recombines TRBV4-1 with TRBJ2-6, with 8 bases identical to TRBD1. The CDR3 totals 17 residues. The J segment lost 4 bases and the V segment lost 0 bases, leaving 5 bases of the junction unmatched. CDR1 and CDR2 from the germline V gene are MGHRA and YSYEKL. In DNA, the CDR3 is TGCGCCAGCAGCCAAGATCTGCAGGGGGCCGGGGCCAACGTCCTGACTTTC. Translated, it gives CASSQDLQGAGANVLTF.

The chain has TRBV11-2 and TRBJ2-7, with D tentatively TRBD2 (5 bases). V was trimmed by 0 bases and J by 7 bases, leaving 16 bases between them. In germline, CDR1 is SGHAT, CDR2 FQNNGV. The CDR3 covers 15 residues. The CDR3 loop reads CASSLDSAAPGEQYF. The CDR3 bases are TGTGCCAGCAGCTTAGATTCGGCAGCCCCGGGGGAGCAGTACTTC.

V is TRBV11-2 and J is TRBJ2-5, with 7 bases fitting TRBD2. Germline trimming cut 2 bases from V and 4 bases from J; bases unmatched to any gene: 10. The CDR3 is 16 amino acids. Germline CDR1 SGHAT, CDR2 FQNNGV. In DNA form, the CDR3 reads TGTGCCAGCAGCTTATCGCCGGGAGGTCGAACAGAGACCCAGTACTTC. Translating gives CASSLSPGGRTETQYF. Combining the CDR3 with reference TRBV11-2 and TRBJ2-5 gives the whole variable domain EAGVAQSPRYKIIEKRQSVAFWCNPISGHATLYWYQQILGQGPKLLIQFQNNGVVDDSQLPKDRFSAERLKGVDSTLKIQPAKLEDSAVYLCASSLSPGGRTETQYFGPGTRLLVL.

The chain couples TRBV5-6 to TRBJ2-5; 7 bases are a match to TRBD1. The J segment lost 0 bases and the V segment lost 7 bases, leaving 3 bases of the junction unmatched. Germline loops: CDR1 SGHDT, CDR2 YYEEEE. This CDR3 has 13 residues. The DNA of the CDR3 is TGTGCCAGCCTCAGGGGGTACCAAGAGACCCAGTACTTC. Translating gives CASLRGYQETQYF.

The chain links TRBV19 to TRBJ2-5, with D tentatively TRBD2 (5 bases). Trimming left V 4 bases short and J 2 bases short, with 11 bases between. Germline CDR1 reads LNHDA; CDR2 reads SQIVND (reference sequence). The CDR3 length is 14 residues. DNA of the CDR3: TGTGCCAGTAGTACTCCCGGGGTACAAGAGACCCAGTACTTC. Its protein is CASSTPGVQETQYF.

V gene TRBV24-1 combines with J gene TRBJ1-2, with D perhaps TRBD1 (6 bases). CDR3 length equals 16 residues. Between the trimmed V and J ends, which lost 4 bases and 4 bases, there was a span of 18 bases. From germline, CDR1 is KGHDR and CDR2 SFDVKD. The CDR3 loop is CATSDPRRGAGYGYTF. Written as DNA, the CDR3 is TGTGCCACCAGTGACCCGCGCAGGGGCGCAGGCTATGGCTACACCTTC.